Shown below are 8 T cell receptor beta chains from a single sample sequenced in a study of blood T cell repertoires in COVID-19. Assay: immunoSEQ multiplex PCR; the TCRdb copy retains only in-frame clones and omits some. The sample carries about 670,000 clones, over 80% recorded once. The sequenced sample was peripheral blood. The receptor set was obtained from a woman between 18 and 29 years old with acute or convalescent COVID-19.

This clone was picked up one time. The same CDR3 is also encoded by other DNA sequences in this sample. This chain links TRBV6-5 with TRBJ1-2, with 8 bases matching TRBD1. V was clipped by 6 bases and J by 5 bases; unmatched bases: 2. This CDR3 is built from 12 residues. Per the germline V gene, CDR1 is MNHEY and CDR2 is SVGAGI. The CDR3 reads CASRGTGYGYTF. DNA of the CDR3: TGTGCCAGCAGGGGGACAGGTTATGGCTACACCTTC.

This chain joins TRBV11-3 and TRBJ2-1; no clear D. The V gene lost 5 bases and the J gene lost 3 bases, with 14 bases spanning the gap. Germline V gene data show CDR1 as SGHNT and CDR2 as YENEEA. The CDR3 covers 15 residues. The CDR3 protein is CASSARNGGYNEQFF. The CDR3 region has the DNA TGTGCCAGCAGCGCCCGTAACGGCGGCTACAATGAGCAGTTCTTC.

This chain connects TRBV28 to TRBJ1-2; D call uncertain. V lost 3 bases and J lost 6, with 5 bases in between. The CDR3 runs to 11 residues. CDR1 MDHEN and CDR2 SYDVKM come from the germline V gene. CDR3 residues: CASSFEDGYTF. As DNA, the CDR3 is TGTGCCAGCAGTTTCGAGGATGGCTACACCTTC.

This chain connects TRBV10-3 to TRBJ1-3, with a possible D match to TRBD1 (5 bases). Trimming pared 2 bases from V and 1 base from J, leaving 15 bases between. Germline values: CDR1 ENHRY, CDR2 SYGVKD. The CDR3 loop spans 17 amino acids. The CDR3 nucleotides are TGTGCCATCAGTGAGAGGCCAGGGTACTGGTCTGGAAACACCATATATTTT. Encoded protein: CAISERPGYWSGNTIYF.

The V and J genes are TRBV19 and TRBJ1-6, with D hard to call. CDR3 length equals 15 residues. Trimming pared 6 bases from V and 2 bases from J, leaving 11 bases between. CDR1 LNHDA and CDR2 SQIVND come from the germline V gene (reference sequence). The DNA of the CDR3 is TGTGCCAGTAGAGATGGGCAGACCTATAATTCACCCCTCCACTTT. Protein: CASRDGQTYNSPLHF.

Remarks on this clone: Other DNA sequences from this sample encode an identical CDR3 as well. The genes are TRBV9 and TRBJ1-3, with a possible D match to TRBD1 (6 bases). CDR1 and CDR2 from the germline V gene are SGDLS and YYNGEE. V shed 0 bases and J shed 4 bases, with 8 bases lying between them. This CDR3 has 14 residues. This chain's CDR3 is CASSVGGHGNTIYF. The CDR3 coding sequence is TGTGCCAGCAGCGTAGGGGGACACGGAAACACCATATATTTT.

The CDR3 sequence is CATSRDPERAEAFF. The CDR3 DNA is TGTGCCACCAGCAGAGATCCAGAGAGGGCTGAAGCTTTCTTT. V and J are TRBV15 and TRBJ1-1; D not resolved. CDR3 length equals 14 residues. The germline gives CDR1 LNHNV, CDR2 YYDKDF (reference sequence). The germline V and J ends were trimmed by 0 bases and 6 bases, with 11 bases remaining between them.

This clone was counted once. This chain joins TRBV18 and TRBJ1-1; 8 positions agree with TRBD1. The CDR3 contains 18 residues. The germline V gene has CDR1 KGHSH and CDR2 LQKENI. Trimming took 4 bases from V and 7 from J; bases not matched to a gene: 20. DNA for the CDR3: TGTGCCAGCTCACAATCTTCGGTCCAGGGACAGGCCTTTTTTGAAGCTTTCTTT. Encoded protein: CASSQSSVQGQAFFEAFF. The full variable domain, with the rest looked up from reference TRBV18 and TRBJ1-1, is NAGVMQNPRHLVRRRGQEARLRCSPMKGHSHVYWYRQLPEEGLKFMVYLQKENIIDESGMPKERFSAEFPKEGPSILRIQQVVRGDSAAYFCASSQSSVQGQAFFEAFFGQGTRLTVV.